This note documents a single TCR beta chain sequence. The antigen is undetermined. This sample is drawn from a study of T cell responses to AZD1222 COVID-19 vaccine. Regarding the study as a whole: Repertoire samples came only from after the peak T cell response. Donors, mostly white British, included more females; clonal diversity was possibly underestimated. Dominant at 160-218 and 743-854, vaccine-associated CD4 TCRs also spanned spike.

Clones were sequenced by immunoSEQ multiplex PCR, and TCRdb holds only the in-frame ones, with some missing. The sample shows approximately 200,000 clones, 85% to 90% of them seen only once. The CDR3 consists of 14 residues. Germline lookup yields CDR1 SGHTA and CDR2 FQGTGA. V lost 3 bases and J lost 5, with 13 bases in between. Here the sequenced sample was peripheral blood, taken on day 0 of MenACWY control vaccination. The chain couples TRBV7-3 to TRBJ1-2; D is undetermined. The TCR originated in an adult in good health. The CDR3 DNA reads TGTGCCAGCAGCTTGAATGAAGGAGGTTATGGCTACACCTTC. Translation gives CASSLNEGGYGYTF.